This record concerns one T cell receptor beta chain sequence. This entry belongs to a study of blood T cell repertoires in COVID-19. The overall study: PBMCs, B-cell-depleted T cells, or T cells were the source of the cDNA or gDNA that made up the material.

Clones were read by immunoSEQ multiplex PCR, and TCRdb kept only the in-frame ones, dropping some. The table includes about 250,000 clones, about four fifths detected once. This CDR3 region has 12 residues. The germline CDR1 and CDR2 sequences are GTSNPN and SVGIG (reference sequence). The V end lost 3 bases, the J end lost 4 bases, and 7 bases lay between the germline ends. The specimen was peripheral blood. The clonotype comes from an elderly man with acute or convalescent COVID-19. This sequence joins TRBV30 and TRBJ1-3, with D hard to call. The CDR3 loop is CAWRSSGNTIYF. DNA of the CDR3: TGTGCCTGGAGATCTTCGGGAAACACCATATATTTT.